This passage covers 5 T cell receptor beta chains from one sample sequenced in a study of T cells after posttransplantation cyclophosphamide. Here immunoSEQ multiplex PCR was the method, and the copy in TCRdb shows in-frame clones only, minus some. The table includes tens of thousands of clones, 94% detected once. Sequencing used PBMCs. These receptors all come from a woman under 40 in good health and a related stem cell transplant donor.

This sequence joins TRBV29-1 and TRBJ2-7; maybe TRBD2 (5 bases). This CDR3 has 14 amino acids. CDR1 and CDR2 (germline): SQVTM, ANQGSEA. Trimming took off 4 bases at V and 5 bases at J, with 18 bases between the two ends. The CDR3 reads CSVGVVRGLHEQYF. The CDR3 nucleotides are TGCAGCGTTGGGGTGGTGCGAGGGCTCCACGAGCAGTACTTC.

This rearrangement joins TRBV19 to TRBJ2-3; 8 bases are shared with TRBD1. The J segment lost 8 bases and the V segment lost 5 bases, leaving 12 bases of the junction unmatched. Germline V lookup: CDR1 LNHDA, CDR2 SQIVND (reference sequence). The length of the CDR3 is 15 residues. CDR3 nucleotides: TGTGCCAGTAGTGCTACAGCCGGGACAGGTGCTACGCAGTATTTT. Amino acids: CASSATAGTGATQYF.

This clone was seen just once. This chain joins TRBV10-1 and TRBJ1-5; D is possibly TRBD1 (6 bases). CDR1 WNHNN and CDR2 SYGVQD come from the germline V gene (reference sequence). V lost 7 bases to trimming and J lost 7 bases, with 17 bases between them. This CDR3 comprises 14 residues. The DNA of the CDR3 is TGCGCCAGCAACAAAAACAGGACAGCACAGCCCCAGCATTTT. Protein sequence: CASNKNRTAQPQHF.

The chain has TRBV10-1 and TRBJ1-2; D unclear. The CDR3 is 14 amino acids. Looked up from germline, CDR1 is WNHNN and CDR2 is SYGVQD (reference sequence). V lost 3 bases and J lost 7, with 15 bases in between. The CDR3 nucleotides read TGCGCCAGCAGTGAAAGTATGGAGGTGGGTGGCTACACCTTC. Residues: CASSESMEVGGYTF.

The V and J genes are TRBV5-1 and TRBJ2-7; TRBD1 is a possible D gene (6 bases). The germline CDR1 and CDR2 sequences are SGHRS and YFSETQ. V was pared by 4 bases and J by 3 bases, with 17 bases between. There are 15 residues in the CDR3. In DNA, the CDR3 is TGCGCCAGCAGCCAAAATGGACAGCCTTTCTACGAGCAGTACTTC. Protein: CASSQNGQPFYEQYF.